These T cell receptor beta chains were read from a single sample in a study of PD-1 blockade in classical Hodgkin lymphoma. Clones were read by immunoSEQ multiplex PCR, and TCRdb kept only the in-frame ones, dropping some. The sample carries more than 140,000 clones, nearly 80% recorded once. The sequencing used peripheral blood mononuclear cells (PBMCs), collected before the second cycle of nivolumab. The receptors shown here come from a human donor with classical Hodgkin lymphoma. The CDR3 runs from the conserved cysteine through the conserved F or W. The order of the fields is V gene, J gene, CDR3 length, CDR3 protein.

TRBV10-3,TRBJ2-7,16,CAISMKPSGGSYEQYF
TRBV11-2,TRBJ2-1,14,CATGTSGPYNEQFF
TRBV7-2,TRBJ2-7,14,CASTKTHFSYEQYF
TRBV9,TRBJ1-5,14,CASSPGQVNQPQHF
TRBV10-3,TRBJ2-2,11,CAIRGPGELFF
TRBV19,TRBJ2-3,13,CASSVRGTDTQYF
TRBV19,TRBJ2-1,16,CASGPPFRRGYNEQFF
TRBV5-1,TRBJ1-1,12,CASRTGPTEAFF
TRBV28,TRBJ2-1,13,CASSTPLENEQFF
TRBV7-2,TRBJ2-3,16,CASSLGLAGGPDTQYF
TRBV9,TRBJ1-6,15,CASSASYRGESPLHF
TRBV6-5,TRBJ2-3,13,CASSSATQDTQYF
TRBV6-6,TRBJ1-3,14,CASRTGSIGNTIYF
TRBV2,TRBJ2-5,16,CASSGPDRGRGETQYF
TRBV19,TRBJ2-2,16,CASSLKAPLRTGELFF
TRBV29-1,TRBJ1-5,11,CSVQGPQPQHF
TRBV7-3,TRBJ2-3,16,CASSSWGGSRADTQYF
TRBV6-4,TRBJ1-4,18,CASSDRDRGQVVDEKLFF
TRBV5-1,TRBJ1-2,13,CASSIDRNYGYTF
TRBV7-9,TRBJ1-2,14,CASSRGLTTGGYTF
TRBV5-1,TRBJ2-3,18,CASSLMGTSDFGTDTQYF
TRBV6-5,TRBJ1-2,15,CASSRGTGDNYGYTF
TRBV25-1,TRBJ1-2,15,CASSEDSFRTYGYTF
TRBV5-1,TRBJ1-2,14,CASSRDRVEYGYTF
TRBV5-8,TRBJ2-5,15,CASSRGTGEGETQYF
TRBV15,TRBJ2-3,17,CATSRDIAGGPIDTQYF
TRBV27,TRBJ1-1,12,CASSRVWTEAFF
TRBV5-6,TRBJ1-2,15,CASSFMGQGWYGYTF
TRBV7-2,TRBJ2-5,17,CASSPGPGLPWGETQYF
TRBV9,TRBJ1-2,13,CASSVDPNYGYTF
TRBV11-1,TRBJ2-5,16,CASSLQTSGGAETQYF
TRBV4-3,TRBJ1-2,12,CASSQSSYGYTF
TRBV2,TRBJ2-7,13,CASSEAVGYEQYF
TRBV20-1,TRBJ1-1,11,CSAKGNTEAFF
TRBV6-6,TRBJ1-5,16,CASSYGLDRNNQPQHF
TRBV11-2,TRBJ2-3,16,CASSPIAGGRTDTQYF
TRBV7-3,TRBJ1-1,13,CASSLQGVTEAFF
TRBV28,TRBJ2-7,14,CASRSRTGVHEQYF
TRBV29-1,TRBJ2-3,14,CSVEDPSRTDTQYF
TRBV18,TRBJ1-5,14,CASSPVDAAEPQHF
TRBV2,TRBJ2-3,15,CASSLGGTGDYAQYF
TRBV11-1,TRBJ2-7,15,CASSLQGTGTYEQYF
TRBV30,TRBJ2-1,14,CAWEVLAGYNEQFF
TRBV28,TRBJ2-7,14,CASFRDRVSYEQYF
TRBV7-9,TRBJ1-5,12,CASSYSWEPQHF
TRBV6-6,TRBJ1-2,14,CASSYAMRGYGYTF
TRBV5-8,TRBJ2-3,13,CASSLGPTDTQYF
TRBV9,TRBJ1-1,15,CASSAIRGLHTEAFF
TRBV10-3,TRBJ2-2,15,CAISTRGVNTGELFF
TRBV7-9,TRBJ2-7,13,CASSLDHSYEQYF
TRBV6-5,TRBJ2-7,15,CASSYLPGPTYEQYF
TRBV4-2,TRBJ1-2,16,CASSLGNQGLYYGYTF